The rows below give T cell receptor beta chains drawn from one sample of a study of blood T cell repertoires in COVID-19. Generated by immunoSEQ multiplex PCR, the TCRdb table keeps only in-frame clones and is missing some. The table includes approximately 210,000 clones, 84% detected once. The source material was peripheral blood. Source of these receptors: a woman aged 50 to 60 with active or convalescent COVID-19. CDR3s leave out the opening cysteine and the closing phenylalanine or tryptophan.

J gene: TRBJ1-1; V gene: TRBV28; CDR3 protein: ASSFIYGGTF
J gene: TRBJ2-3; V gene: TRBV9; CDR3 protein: ASSPAPPIDTQY
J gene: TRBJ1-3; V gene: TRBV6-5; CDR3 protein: ASRADRGRGNTIY
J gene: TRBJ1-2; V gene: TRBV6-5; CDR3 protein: ASQFWGDYGYT
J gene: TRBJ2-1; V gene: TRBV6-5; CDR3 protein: ASSQRNPYNEQF
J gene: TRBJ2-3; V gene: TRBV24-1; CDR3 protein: ATSRGEGLAKQY
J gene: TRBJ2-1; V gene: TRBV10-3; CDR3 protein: AISEIRGGDNEQF
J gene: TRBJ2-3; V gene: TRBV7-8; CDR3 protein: ASTQGTGTDTQY
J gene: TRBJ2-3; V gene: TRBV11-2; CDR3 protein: ASSLEVGPVTTDTQY
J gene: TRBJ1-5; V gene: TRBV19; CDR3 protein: ASSIVHSNQPQH
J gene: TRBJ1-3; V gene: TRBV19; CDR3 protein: ASSYDRPGNTIY
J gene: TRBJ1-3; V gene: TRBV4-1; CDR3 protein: ASSQDGGSGDTIY
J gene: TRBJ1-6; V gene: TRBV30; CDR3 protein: AWRGDRGYSPLH
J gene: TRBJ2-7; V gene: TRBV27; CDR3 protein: ASSDGTGGTYEQY
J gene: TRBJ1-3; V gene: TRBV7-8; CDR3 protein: ASSSRWGGDTIY
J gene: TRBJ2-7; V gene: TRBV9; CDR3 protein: ASSEAGTSYEQY
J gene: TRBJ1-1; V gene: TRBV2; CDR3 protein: ASSGVRVYTEAF
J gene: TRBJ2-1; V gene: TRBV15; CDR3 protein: ATSRGQDYNEQF
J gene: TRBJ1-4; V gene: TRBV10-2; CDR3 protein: ATLGQTNEKLF
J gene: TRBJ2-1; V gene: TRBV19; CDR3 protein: ASSIYRREGRRVEQF
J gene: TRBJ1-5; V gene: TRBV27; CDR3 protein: ASSALSDQPQH
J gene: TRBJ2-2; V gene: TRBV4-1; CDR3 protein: ASSQYVTGSTGELF
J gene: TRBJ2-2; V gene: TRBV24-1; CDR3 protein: ATSDLQGGPRTTGELF
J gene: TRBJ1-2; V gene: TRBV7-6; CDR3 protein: ASSEDRGHGYT
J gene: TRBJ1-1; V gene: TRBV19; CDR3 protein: ASIPRAKLTEAF
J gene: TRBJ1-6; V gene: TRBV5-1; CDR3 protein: ASSLGTNANSPLH
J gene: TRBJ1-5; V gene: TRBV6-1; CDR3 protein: ASSEALTLHQPQH
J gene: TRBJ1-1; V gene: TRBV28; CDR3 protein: ASSLQREGTEAF
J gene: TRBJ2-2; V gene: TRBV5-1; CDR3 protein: ASSFAGQANTGELF
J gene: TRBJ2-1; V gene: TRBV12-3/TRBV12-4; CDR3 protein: ASSLSLAGEQF
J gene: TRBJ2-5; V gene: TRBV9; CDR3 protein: ASSVGLAETQY
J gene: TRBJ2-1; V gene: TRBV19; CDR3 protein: ASSPTAGEQF
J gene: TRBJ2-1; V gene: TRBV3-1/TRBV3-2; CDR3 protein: ASSLSGRASANNEQF
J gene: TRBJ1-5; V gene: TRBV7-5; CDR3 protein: VRSDRYNQPQH
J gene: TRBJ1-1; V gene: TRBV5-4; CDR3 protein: ASSKQGEGTEAF
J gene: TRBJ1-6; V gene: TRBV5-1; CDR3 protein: ASSLVQGDNSPLH
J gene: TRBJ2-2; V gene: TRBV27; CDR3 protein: ASSPVGTVAGELF
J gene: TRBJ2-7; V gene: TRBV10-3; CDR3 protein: AISRDSFYEQY
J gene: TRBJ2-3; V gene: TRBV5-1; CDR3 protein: ASRGADSDTQY
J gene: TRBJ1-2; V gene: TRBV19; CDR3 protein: ASLGDRVIYGYT
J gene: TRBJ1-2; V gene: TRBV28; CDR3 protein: ASSWGGRGYT
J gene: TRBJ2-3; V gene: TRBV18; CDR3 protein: ASSRNLRGRGPDTQY
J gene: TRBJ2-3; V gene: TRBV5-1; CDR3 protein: ASSGGTSGDFTDTQY
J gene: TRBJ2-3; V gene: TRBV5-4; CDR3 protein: ASSLGAVSSTDTQY
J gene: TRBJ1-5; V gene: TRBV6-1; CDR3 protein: ASSEQARSNQPQH
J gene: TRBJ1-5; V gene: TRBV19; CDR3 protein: ASSIEMTGPNQPQH
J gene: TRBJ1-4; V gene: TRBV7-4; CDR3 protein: ASSPWRTNEKLF
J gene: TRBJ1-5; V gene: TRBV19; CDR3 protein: ASSPPGTRQPQH
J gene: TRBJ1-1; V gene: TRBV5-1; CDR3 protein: ASSSKTGGDGDAEAF
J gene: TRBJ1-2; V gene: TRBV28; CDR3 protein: ASSPTATYGYT
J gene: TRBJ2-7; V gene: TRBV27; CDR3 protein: ASSFRGASYEQY
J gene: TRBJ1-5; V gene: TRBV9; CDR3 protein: ASSVSGSSNQPQH
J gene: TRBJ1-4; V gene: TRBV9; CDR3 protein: ASSRGQAPNEKLF
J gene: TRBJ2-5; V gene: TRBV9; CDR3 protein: ASSVDTSGQETQY